The clone carrying this T cell receptor (beta chain) was recorded a few times. Antigen specificity is unknown. This entry belongs to a study of response to subunit inactivated influenza vaccine. Study results and limitations: Seasonal influenza vaccination, on each occasion, was suggested by the authors to recruit few new T cells.

TCRdb re-called the RT-PCR reads through MiXCR, storing one row per CDR3 protein. The table has hundreds of thousands of distinct CDR3 sequences, approximately 14% seen once. V was cut by 5 bases and J by 5 bases, with 9 bases left in between. The CDR3 has 12 residues. Germline CDR1 and CDR2: SGHTA and FQGNSA. The source was PBMCs from blood, collected about 14 days before vaccination. The TCR comes from a man aged 50 or older who received an inactivated influenza vaccine. This chain joins TRBV7-2 and TRBJ2-5; D call uncertain. In nucleotides, the CDR3 is TGTGCCAGCAGCAGAGTGGGGGAGACCCAGTACTTC. This gives the protein CASSRVGETQYF.